This T cell receptor (beta chain) emerged from a study of shared clonotypes between healthy human individuals. 150 to 250 ng DNA, approximately 30,000 T cell genomes, went into each sorted-subset replicate PCR. Original data processing: Filtering was not the same, since immunoSEQ gave junction-only sequences without quality scores. Assay used: immunoSEQ multiplex PCR; TCRdb lists only in-frame clones, some missing. V and J calls and clone size are as listed in that table; D and trimming were resolved from the DNA. The top ten hold around 0.14% of the sample, which has roughly 2.5 million clones, around 94% seen once. The CDR3 length is 16 residues. CDR1 is MNHNY, CDR2 SVGAGI, per germline (reference sequence). The junction had 4 bases not matched to a gene; V was cut back by 0 bases and J by 2 bases. Study-wide results and limits: Represented diversity (both genetic and exposure-history) was limited by the small number of donors.

This clone has a single count. No antigen is known for it. The study separated CD4+ cells into CD45RA+ naive and CD45RA-negative memory subsets. The sample taken for sequencing was naive CD4+ T cells sorted from blood. Subset here: CD45RA+ positively selected. The source of this sequence is a man between 18 and 29 years old in good health. The chain links TRBV6-6 to TRBJ2-1; 7 bases are shared with TRBD2. The CDR3, as DNA: TGTGCCAGCAGTTACTCGAGTGGACTAGCCTACAATGAGCAGTTCTTC. This sequence encodes CASSYSSGLAYNEQFF.